Listed below are T cell receptor beta chains from one sample, sequenced in a study of T cells in Graves' hyperthyroidism and ophthalmopathy. MiXCR was run by TCRdb on the multiplex PCR reads, yielding one entry per CDR3 protein. This sample has more than 300,000 distinct CDR3 sequences, with around 14% found just once. The sample comprised blood. All receptors derive from a woman aged 55-69 years with Graves' hyperthyroidism. The CDR3 runs from the conserved cysteine through the conserved F or W.

TRBV24-1,CATKRRDPSSDEQFF
TRBV29-1,CSVVFGAGELFF
TRBV6-1,CASSIAGDRQYF
TRBV11-2,CVSSLGGTDTQYF
TRBV10-3,CAMGTYEQYF
TRBV29-1,CSVRGRASYEQYF
TRBV2,CASGTGEFTGELFF
TRBV2,CASTIRAGDGYTF
TRBV18,CASSPLQGVNTEAFF
TRBV27,CASSRQGEQFF
TRBV3-1,CASSQDAVGPYGYTF
TRBV28,CASSEGNDLATEAFF
TRBV13,CASSLTSGRFNEQFF
TRBV30,CAWGRDRQFF
TRBV24-1,CATSDLSGSTDTQYF
TRBV6-5,CASSYSKYGAASYEQYF
TRBV2,CASRNRVGYEQYF
TRBV6-1,CASSADRATGELFF
TRBV28,CASSLQIGGAADTQYF
TRBV20-1,CSARGASADTGELFF
TRBV7-9,CASSPWGSVYEQYF
TRBV30,CAWDRLAAPYNEQFF
TRBV28,CASKTPSVQYF
TRBV2,CASRRKGGTSTDTQYF
TRBV7-8,CASSFISSFKETQYF
TRBV19,CASSISRGRNTEAFF
TRBV11-3,CASSPRKTSFPWRPQHF
TRBV6-2/TRBV6-3,CASSPLAGGPTDTQYF
TRBV12-3/TRBV12-4,CASSWASAEQFF
TRBV20-1,CSAGGPSGRGRDTQYF
TRBV11-2,CASSPLLSGATQYF
TRBV18,CASSPFSGTSAYNEQFF
TRBV18,CASSPSTGLQETQYF
TRBV5-1,CASSTGTGLSGANVLTF
TRBV11-3,CASAREQGGTSGTYEQYF
TRBV20-1,CSVRRNTKAFF
TRBV18,CASSVDEVEQFF
TRBV12-3/TRBV12-4,CASSITTDSTDTQYF
TRBV3-1,CASSQVLGRPGTDTQYF
TRBV12-3/TRBV12-4,CASSPDSRGYTF
TRBV5-1,CASSPSGSDGTQYF
TRBV7-9,CASGPGVGVYEQYF
TRBV4-1,CASSQFSRGIEETQYF
TRBV4-2,CASSRTGDFYGYTF
TRBV3-1,CASSQSSEQYF